This T cell receptor (beta chain) was obtained from a study of T cells in Graves' hyperthyroidism and ophthalmopathy. The study included ophthalmopathy patients with Clinical Activity Score at least 3, NOSPECS grade at least 4 and duration under 3 months. The PBMCs were taken from 10 ml of fresh peripheral blood. With respect to this clonotype: Its specificity is not known.

Regarding the study as a whole: Classification by a 13 V-J model distinguished ophthalmopathy from stable hyperthyroidism.

The germline gives CDR1 DFQATT, CDR2 SNEGSKA (reference sequence). The CDR3 is 18 residues long. V lost 5 bases to trimming and J lost 1 base; unmatched junction nucleotides: 18. Amplified TCR beta CDR3 regions derived from RNA transcripts. Primed by the HTBI set, a first-round RT-PCR was run on the TCR CDR3. TCRdb called the multiplex PCR reads again in MiXCR, with one record for every CDR3 protein. This repertoire shows under 350,000 distinct CDR3 sequences, around 15% found once; its top ten account for 34%. This clonotype originated in a woman in her thirties or forties with Graves' ophthalmopathy. V gene TRBV20-1 combines with J gene TRBJ2-3; 7 bases are a match to TRBD1. Sequencing was carried out using blood. The CDR3 loop is CSALNLDRTGEGTDTQYF. As DNA, the CDR3 is TGCAGTGCTCTCAATTTAGACCGGACAGGCGAGGGCACAGATACGCAGTATTTT.